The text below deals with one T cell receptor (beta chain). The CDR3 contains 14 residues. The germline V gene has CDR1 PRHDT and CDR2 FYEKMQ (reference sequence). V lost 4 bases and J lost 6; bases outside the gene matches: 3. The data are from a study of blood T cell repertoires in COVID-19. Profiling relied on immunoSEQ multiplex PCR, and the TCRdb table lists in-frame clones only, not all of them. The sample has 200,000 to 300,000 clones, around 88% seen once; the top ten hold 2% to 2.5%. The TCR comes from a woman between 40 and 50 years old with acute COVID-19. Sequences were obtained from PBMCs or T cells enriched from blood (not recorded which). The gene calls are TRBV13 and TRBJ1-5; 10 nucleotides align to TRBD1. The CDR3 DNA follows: TGTGCCAGCAGCTCGGGACAGGGGAGTCAGCCCCAGCATTTT. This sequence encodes CASSSGQGSQPQHF.